The 7 T cell receptor beta chains presented below share a single source sample, sequenced in a study of beta chain features in type 1 diabetes. Sequenced material consisted of expressed TCRB transcripts (all of the isolated RNA was reverse transcribed). Assay used: immunoSEQ multiplex PCR; TCRdb lists only in-frame clones, some missing. This table has 900,000 or so clones, around a sixth appearing once. Sequencing was carried out using naive CD4+ T cells from blood. These receptors all stem from a woman aged 18-29 years in good health.

The rearrangement links TRBV19 to TRBJ1-5; no definite D call. V lost 3 bases to trimming and J lost 11 bases, with 17 bases between them. CDR3 size: 14 residues. Germline values: CDR1 LNHDA, CDR2 SQIVND (reference sequence). This CDR3 is CASSIGLRWSAQHF. The CDR3 bases are TGTGCCAGTAGTATCGGCCTCAGGTGGTCAGCCCAGCATTTT. Combining the CDR3 with reference TRBV19 and TRBJ1-5 gives the whole variable domain DGGITQSPKYLFRKEGQNVTLSCEQNLNHDAMYWYRQDPGQGLRLIYYSQIVNDFQKGDIAEGYSVSREKKESFPLTVTSAQKNPTAFYLCASSIGLRWSAQHFGDGTRLSIL.

There are a few counts of this clone. The rearrangement links TRBV4-2 to TRBJ2-1; 7 bases are a match to TRBD2. Germline trimming cut 0 bases from V and 10 bases from J; bases unmatched to any gene: 0. Per germline, CDR1 LGHNA and CDR2 YNFKEQ. This CDR3 has 12 amino acids. The CDR3 nucleotides read TGTGCCAGCAGCCAAGAGGGAGGGGAGCAGTTCTTC. Residues: CASSQEGGEQFF.

Many counts were recorded for this clone. The chain combines TRBV2 with TRBJ2-1; D might be TRBD2 (5 bases). The CDR3 covers 11 residues. The germline CDR1 and CDR2 sequences are SNHLY and FYNNEI. V was shortened by 7 bases and J by 8 bases, with 9 bases between the two germline ends. CDR3 in amino acids: CASTLADEQFF. CDR3 bases: TGTGCCAGCACTCTAGCCGATGAGCAGTTCTTC.

The chain joins TRBV5-1 to TRBJ1-4; D may be TRBD1 (5 bases). Trimming left V 4 bases short and J 6 bases short, with 10 bases between. The CDR3 totals 13 residues. Germline CDR1 SGHRS, CDR2 YFSETQ. The DNA of the CDR3 is TGCGCCAGCAGCCTGGGGGTCGATGAAAAACTGTTTTTT. As protein: CASSLGVDEKLFF.

This clone was counted only a few times. The J gene is TRBJ2-1, the V gene TRBV27; D remains unclear. CDR3 length equals 16 residues. Trimming shortened V by 1 base and J by 2 bases, and 12 bases separated the two germline ends. Germline CDR1 is MNHEY and CDR2 is SMNVEV (reference sequence). The CDR3 DNA reads TGTGCCAGCAGTTTATTCTCGACACCAACCTACAATGAGCAGTTCTTC. It is translated as CASSLFSTPTYNEQFF.

This clone was detected a few times. The rearrangement uses TRBV5-4 and TRBJ2-3; D not resolved. The germline gives CDR1 SGHNT, CDR2 YYREEE (reference sequence). Trimming removed 0 bases from V and 1 base from J, with 6 bases in between. The CDR3 has 14 amino acids. The DNA of the CDR3 is TGTGCCAGCAGCTTGGCCCCAGGCACAGATACGCAGTATTTT. It codes for CASSLAPGTDTQYF.

The chain employs TRBV6-5 and TRBJ2-7, with TRBD2 identical over 8 bases. V dropped 8 bases and J dropped 2; count of bases not matched to a gene: 8. The CDR3 runs 14 residues. Per germline, CDR1 MNHEY and CDR2 SVGAGI. The CDR3 region has the DNA TGTGCCAGCCTTCGAGTAGCGGGAACCTACGAGCAGTACTTC. The encoded protein is CASLRVAGTYEQYF.